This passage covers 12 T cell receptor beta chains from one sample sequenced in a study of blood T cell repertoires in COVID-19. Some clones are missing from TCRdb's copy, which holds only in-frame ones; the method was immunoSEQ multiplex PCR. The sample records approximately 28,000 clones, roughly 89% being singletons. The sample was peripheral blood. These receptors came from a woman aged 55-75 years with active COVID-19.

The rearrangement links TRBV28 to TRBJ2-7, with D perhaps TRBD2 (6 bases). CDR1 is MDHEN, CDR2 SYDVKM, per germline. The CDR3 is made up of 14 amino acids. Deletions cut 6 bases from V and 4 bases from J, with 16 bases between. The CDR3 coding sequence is TGTGCCAGCAGGACGCGGGCGGGACGATACGAGCAGTACTTC. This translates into CASRTRAGRYEQYF. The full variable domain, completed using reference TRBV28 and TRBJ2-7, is DVKVTQSSRYLVKRTGEKVFLECVQDMDHENMFWYRQDPGLGLRLIYFSYDVKMKEKGDIPEGYSVSREKKERFSLILESASTNQTSMYLCASRTRAGRYEQYFGPGTRLTVT.

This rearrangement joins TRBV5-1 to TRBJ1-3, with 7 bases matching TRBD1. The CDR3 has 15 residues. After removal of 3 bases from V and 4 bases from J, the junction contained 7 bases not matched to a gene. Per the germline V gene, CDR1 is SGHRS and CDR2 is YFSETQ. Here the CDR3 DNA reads TGCGCCAGCAGCTCATCGGGACAGAAAGGAAACACCATATATTTT. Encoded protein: CASSSSGQKGNTIYF.

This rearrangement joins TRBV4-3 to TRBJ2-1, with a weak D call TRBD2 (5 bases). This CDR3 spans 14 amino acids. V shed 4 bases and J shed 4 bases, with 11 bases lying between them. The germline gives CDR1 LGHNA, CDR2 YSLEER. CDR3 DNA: TGCGCCAGCAGCCGCAGAGGGTTTTACAATGAGCAGTTCTTC. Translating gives CASSRRGFYNEQFF.

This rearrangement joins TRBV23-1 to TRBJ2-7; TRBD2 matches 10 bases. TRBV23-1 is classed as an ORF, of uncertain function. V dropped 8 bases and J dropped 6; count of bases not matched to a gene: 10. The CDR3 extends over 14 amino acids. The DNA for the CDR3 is TGCGCCAGCCCGGGACTAGCGTTGGCGTGCGAGCAGTACTTC. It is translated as CASPGLALACEQYF.

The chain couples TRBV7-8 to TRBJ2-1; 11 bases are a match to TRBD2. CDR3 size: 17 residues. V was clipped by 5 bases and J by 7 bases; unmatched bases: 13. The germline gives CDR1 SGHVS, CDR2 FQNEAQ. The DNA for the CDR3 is TGTGCCAGCAGCCTGAGGGGGCCTAGCGGGAGGACGAATGAGCAGTTCTTC. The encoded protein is CASSLRGPSGRTNEQFF.

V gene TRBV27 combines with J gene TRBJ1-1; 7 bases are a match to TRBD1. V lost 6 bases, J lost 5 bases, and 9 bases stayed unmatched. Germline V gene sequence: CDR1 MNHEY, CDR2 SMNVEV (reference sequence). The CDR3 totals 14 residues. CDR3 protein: CASRAGTDLTEAFF. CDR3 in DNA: TGTGCCAGCAGGGCCGGGACAGACCTAACTGAAGCTTTCTTT.

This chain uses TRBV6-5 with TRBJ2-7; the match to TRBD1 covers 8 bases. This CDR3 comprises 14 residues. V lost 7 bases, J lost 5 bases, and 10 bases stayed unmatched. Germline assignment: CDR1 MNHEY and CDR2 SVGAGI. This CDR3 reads CASKFVGQGHEQYF. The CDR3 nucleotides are TGTGCCAGCAAGTTCGTCGGACAGGGCCACGAGCAGTACTTC.

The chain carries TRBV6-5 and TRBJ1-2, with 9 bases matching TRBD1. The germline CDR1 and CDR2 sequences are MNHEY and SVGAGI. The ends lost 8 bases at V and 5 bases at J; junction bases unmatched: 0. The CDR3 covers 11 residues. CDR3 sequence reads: CASGTGYGYTF. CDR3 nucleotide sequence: TGTGCCAGCGGGACAGGGTATGGCTACACCTTC.

The CDR3 sequence is CASEGLGNTEAFF. Here the CDR3 DNA reads TGTGCCAGCGAGGGTTTGGGGAACACTGAAGCTTTCTTT. J is TRBJ1-1 and V is TRBV28; no firm D call. Per germline, CDR1 MDHEN and CDR2 SYDVKM. The CDR3 consists of 13 residues. V shed 8 bases and J shed 1 base, with 11 bases lying between them. The variable domain in full, with the rest retrieved from reference TRBV28 and TRBJ1-1, is DVKVTQSSRYLVKRTGEKVFLECVQDMDHENMFWYRQDPGLGLRLIYFSYDVKMKEKGDIPEGYSVSREKKERFSLILESASTNQTSMYLCASEGLGNTEAFFGQGTRLTVV.

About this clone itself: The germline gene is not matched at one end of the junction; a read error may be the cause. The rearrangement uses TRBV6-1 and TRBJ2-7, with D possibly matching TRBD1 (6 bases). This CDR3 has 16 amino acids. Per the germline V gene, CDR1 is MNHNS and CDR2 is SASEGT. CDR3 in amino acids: CASSKAGQMEVYEQYF. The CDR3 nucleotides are TGTGCCAGCAGTAAAGCAGGACAGATGGAGGTCTACGAGCAGTACTTC.

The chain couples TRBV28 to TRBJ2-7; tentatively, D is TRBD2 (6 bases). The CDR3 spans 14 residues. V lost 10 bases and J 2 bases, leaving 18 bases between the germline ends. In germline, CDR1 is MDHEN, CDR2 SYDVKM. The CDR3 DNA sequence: TGTGCCACCCAAGTGTTGGGGGAGGCCTACGAGCAGTACTTC. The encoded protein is CATQVLGEAYEQYF.

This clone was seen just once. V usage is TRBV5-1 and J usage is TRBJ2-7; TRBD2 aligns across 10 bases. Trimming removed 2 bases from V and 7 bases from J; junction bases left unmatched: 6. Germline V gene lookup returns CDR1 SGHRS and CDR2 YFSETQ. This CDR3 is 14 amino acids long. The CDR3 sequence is CASSFQREGWEQYF. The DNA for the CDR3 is TGCGCCAGCAGCTTCCAGCGGGAGGGTTGGGAGCAGTACTTC.